These 25 T cell receptor beta chains share one sample of origin, sequenced in a study of T cells in Graves' hyperthyroidism and ophthalmopathy. Amplification of TCR beta CDR3 regions was performed using RNA transcripts as template. Researchers ran a first-round RT-PCR on the TCR CDR3 using the HTBI primer set. TCRdb processed the multiplex PCR reads anew with MiXCR; each CDR3 protein has one entry. The sample shows some 600,000 distinct CDR3 sequences, approximately 14% of them seen only once. Sequenced sample: blood. All receptors derive from a woman in her twenties or thirties with Graves' hyperthyroidism that later progressed to Graves' ophthalmopathy.

This clonotype was detected ten times or more. The chain links TRBV12-3 or TRBV12-4 to TRBJ2-1; TRBD1 aligns across 7 bases. The CDR3 is made up of 13 amino acids. Trimming at V came to 6 bases and at J to 12 bases, leaving 11 bases not matched to a gene. The CDR3: CASRGQTLRGQFF. In DNA, the CDR3 is TGTGCCAGCAGGGGACAGACACTTCGGGGGCAGTTCTTC.

As concerns this clonotype: Sequence at one end of the junction differs from germline and may be a read error. The chain employs TRBV3-1 and TRBJ2-7; TRBD2 aligns across 7 bases. The CDR3 runs to 19 residues. Germline values: CDR1 LGHDT, CDR2 YNNKEL (reference sequence). The CDR3 nucleotides read TGTGCCAGCAGCCAAGATGGATTCGCGGGGGTCCAGTTTACCTACGAGCAGTGCTTC. This translates into CASSQDGFAGVQFTYEQCF.

This clonotype showed up many times. V gene TRBV29-1 combines with J gene TRBJ2-7, with 10 nucleotides matching TRBD1. Germline values: CDR1 SQVTM, CDR2 ANQGSEA. The CDR3 is 14 residues long. Unmatched junction bases numbered 10, after V lost 7 bases and J lost 4 bases. CDR3 sequence reads: CSAGEGQGFYEQYF. The CDR3 DNA follows: TGCAGCGCAGGCGAGGGACAGGGGTTTTACGAGCAGTACTTC.

V gene TRBV5-5 combines with J gene TRBJ2-1; no reliable D call. CDR1 and CDR2 (germline): SGHKS, YYEKEE (reference sequence). The CDR3 is 14 amino acids. V lost 1 base to trimming and J lost 7 bases, with 12 bases between them. CDR3 in amino acids: CASSLRAGRNEQFF. In nucleotides, the CDR3 is TGTGCCAGCAGCTTGAGGGCTGGGCGAAATGAGCAGTTCTTC.

In this sample, this clonotype turned up a few times. The chain couples TRBV30 to TRBJ2-7, with 7 bases aligning to TRBD1. CDR3 length: 14 amino acids. CDR1 and CDR2 from the germline V gene are GTSNPN and SVGIG (reference sequence). J gave up 0 bases and V 0 bases, and 2 bases lay outside the gene matches. The CDR3 loop is CAWSVGTDSYEQYF. In DNA, the CDR3 is TGTGCCTGGAGTGTAGGGACAGACTCCTACGAGCAGTACTTC.

The chain combines TRBV28 with TRBJ1-2; D possibly corresponds to TRBD1 (5 bases). The CDR3 contains 14 residues. With 7 bases removed from V and 8 bases from J, the gap between germline ends came to 20 bases. CDR1 and CDR2 (germline): MDHEN, SYDVKM. In DNA, the CDR3 is TGTGCCAGCACCCACCAATCCGGGGGTCACGGCTACACCTTC. Its translation is CASTHQSGGHGYTF.

This clonotype turned up a few times. This rearrangement joins TRBV6-1 to TRBJ1-1, with D possibly TRBD1 on 5 matching bases. This CDR3 is 15 amino acids long. Trimming shortened V by 6 bases and J by 0 bases, and 14 bases separated the two germline ends. Per germline, CDR1 MNHNS and CDR2 SASEGT. As DNA, the CDR3 is TGTGCCAGCAGGGATCGACAGCCGATGAACACTGAAGCTTTCTTT. It translates to CASRDRQPMNTEAFF.

A note on this clonotype: The conserved final phenylalanine or tryptophan is absent from the CDR3, which likely points to a read error. The V call is TRBV20-1, the J call TRBJ1-2; 10 nucleotides match TRBD1. Germline CDR1 DFQATT, CDR2 SNEGSKA (reference sequence). V was clipped by 1 base and J by 3 bases; unmatched bases: 2. The CDR3 is 14 residues long. DNA for the CDR3: TGCAGTGCTAGAGTAGGGACAGGGGACTATGGCTACACCGTC. Its protein product is CSARVGTGDYGYTV.

This clonotype was recorded at least ten times. V is TRBV6-1 and J is TRBJ1-5; no clear D gene. V was pared by 0 bases and J by 4 bases, with 13 bases between. Germline CDR1 reads MNHNS; CDR2 reads SASEGT. This CDR3 is 16 amino acids long. The DNA of the CDR3 is TGTGCCAGCAGTGAAGCGTTCCCAAGTATGAATCAGCCCCAGCATTTT. Translation: CASSEAFPSMNQPQHF.

The rearrangement links TRBV11-2 to TRBJ2-5, with 11 positions matching TRBD2. The CDR3 runs to 17 residues. Trimming took 4 bases from V and 5 from J; bases not matched to a gene: 12. Germline assignment: CDR1 SGHAT and CDR2 FQNNGV. CDR3: CASSWATSGNIGETQYF. The CDR3, as DNA: TGTGCCAGCAGCTGGGCGACTAGCGGGAACATTGGGGAGACCCAGTACTTC.

The chain carries TRBV20-1 and TRBJ2-7, with D maybe TRBD1 (5 bases). Germline lookup yields CDR1 DFQATT and CDR2 SNEGSKA (reference sequence). The V end lost 2 bases, the J end lost 6 bases, and 17 bases lay between the germline ends. The CDR3 runs 14 residues. This chain's CDR3 is CSARNPLQAPEQYF. The DNA for the CDR3 is TGCAGTGCTAGAAACCCTCTACAGGCCCCCGAGCAGTACTTC.

Remarks on this clonotype: This may stem from a read error, because a much larger clone lies one nucleotide away. The chain carries TRBV3-1 and TRBJ2-7; TRBD2 aligns across 7 bases. V trimming: 2 bases; J trimming: 6 bases; junction bases outside the gene matches: 7. Looked up from germline, CDR1 is LGHDT and CDR2 is YNNKEL (reference sequence). The CDR3 sequence is 14 residues long. The CDR3 DNA reads TGTGCCAGCAGCCAACATACTAGCGTCCGCGAGCAGTACTTC. Protein: CASSQHTSVREQYF.

As concerns this clonotype: This may be a read error, as it is one base from a much larger clone. The CDR3 loop reads CSIGTESYEQYF. In nucleotides, the CDR3 is TGTTCCATCGGGACGGAGTCGTACGAGCAGTACTTC. This rearrangement joins TRBV10-3 to TRBJ2-7; D possibly uses TRBD1 or TRBD2 (5 bases each). The CDR3 covers 12 residues. Per the germline V gene, CDR1 is ENHRY and CDR2 is SYGVKD.

The rearrangement joins TRBV14 to TRBJ2-7; 10 positions match TRBD2. The CDR3 loop spans 16 amino acids. Germline values: CDR1 SGHDN, CDR2 FVKESK. With 3 bases clipped from V and 2 bases from J, the junction kept 7 bases outside the gene matches. CDR3 DNA: TGTGCCAGCAGCCAGAGCGGGGGGGGAATACCCTACGAGCAGTACTTC. Protein: CASSQSGGGIPYEQYF.

This clonotype was seen many times. This chain links TRBV4-1 with TRBJ2-1; D uncertain. The CDR3 totals 13 residues. Germline-derived CDR1 and CDR2 are MGHRA and YSYEKL. V was clipped by 1 base and J by 6 bases, with 7 bases between them. The CDR3 reads CASSQGVGNEQFF. In nucleotides, the CDR3 is TGCGCCAGCAGCCAAGGAGTCGGCAATGAGCAGTTCTTC.

Remarks on this clonotype: With a much larger clone just one base away, this may be a read error. This rearrangement joins TRBV11-3 to TRBJ2-6, with D possibly matching TRBD2 (5 bases). CDR3 length: 21 amino acids. V was trimmed by 5 bases and J by 0 bases, leaving 26 bases between them. Germline V gives CDR1 SGHNT, CDR2 YENEEA. Here the CDR3 DNA reads TGTGCCAGCAGCAGGGCGGGCTATCTAGTGGGAACTGCCTCTGGGGCCAACGTCCTGACTTTC. Translated: CASSRAGYLVGTASGANVLTF.

This clonotype was recorded a few times. This sequence joins TRBV27 and TRBJ2-2; no clear D. V lost 8 bases and J 7 bases, leaving 17 bases between the germline ends. Looked up from germline, CDR1 is MNHEY and CDR2 is SMNVEV (reference sequence). The CDR3 sequence is 14 residues long. CDR3 residues: CASLESLQSGELFF. In DNA form, the CDR3 reads TGTGCCAGCTTAGAAAGTCTCCAGAGCGGGGAGCTGTTTTTT.

This clonotype was seen more than once but under ten times. V is TRBV29-1 and J is TRBJ2-1; no definite D call. The CDR3 runs 14 residues. Germline V gene sequence: CDR1 SQVTM, CDR2 ANQGSEA. Trimming removed 6 bases at V and 4 bases at J, with 16 bases between. The CDR3 nucleotides are TGCAGCGTACGGATAGCCGATGGGTACAATGAGCAGTTCTTC. It is translated as CSVRIADGYNEQFF.

Of note for this clonotype: A junction boundary mismatches the germline segment, possibly from a read error. V usage is TRBV6-1 and J usage is TRBJ2-4; TRBD1 aligns across 10 bases. This CDR3 region has 16 residues. The germline CDR1 and CDR2 sequences are MNHNS and SASEGT. The CDR3 DNA sequence: TGTGCCAACAGTCCCGGACAGGGGGGGGCCAAAAACATTCAGTACTTC. This translates into CANSPGQGGAKNIQYF.

In this sample, this clonotype turned up many times. The rearrangement joins TRBV19 to TRBJ1-2; no reliable D call. Trimming took off 8 bases at V and 2 bases at J, with 12 bases between the two ends. CDR3 length: 13 amino acids. Germline V gene lookup returns CDR1 LNHDA and CDR2 SQIVND (reference sequence). CDR3 coding DNA: TGTGCCAGTTCAGTCAGATCAAACTATGGCTACACCTTC. Residues: CASSVRSNYGYTF.

The chain links TRBV5-1 to TRBJ2-7, with a possible D match to TRBD2 (6 bases). Germline loops: CDR1 SGHRS, CDR2 YFSETQ. Trimming took off 3 bases at V and 7 bases at J, with 14 bases between the two ends. This CDR3 region has 13 residues. The CDR3 DNA reads as TGCGCCAGCAGCTCGGGAGACGATAATGAGCAGTACTTC. Translating gives CASSSGDDNEQYF.

This clonotype was picked up many times. The rearrangement links TRBV6-1 to TRBJ1-2; D unresolved. This CDR3 is 14 amino acids long. V lost 5 bases and J 4 bases, leaving 14 bases between the germline ends. From germline, CDR1 is MNHNS and CDR2 SASEGT. DNA of the CDR3: TGTGCCAGCAGTTTTACGACCGGTATCTATGGCTACACCTTC. Amino acid sequence: CASSFTTGIYGYTF.

There are a few counts of this clonotype. The chain recombines TRBV28 with TRBJ2-1, with no clear D. Trimming took 9 bases from V and 7 from J, leaving 22 bases between them. Germline V gene sequence: CDR1 MDHEN, CDR2 SYDVKM. The CDR3 has 15 residues. The CDR3 nucleotides are TGTGCCAGGTCTTCCGGGCCAATGGAAAATAATGAGCAGTTCTTC. It codes for CARSSGPMENNEQFF. The full variable domain, its missing parts supplied by reference TRBV28 and TRBJ2-1, is DVKVTQSSRYLVKRTGEKVFLECVQDMDHENMFWYRQDPGLGLRLIYFSYDVKMKEKGDIPEGYSVSREKKERFSLILESASTNQTSMYLCARSSGPMENNEQFFGPGTRLTVL.

The V call is TRBV3-1, the J call TRBJ2-1, with 10 bases fitting TRBD1. The length of the CDR3 is 15 residues. In germline, CDR1 is LGHDT, CDR2 YNNKEL (reference sequence). V gave up 3 bases and J gave up 6 bases; unmatched junction bases: 5. The CDR3 DNA reads TGTGCCAGCAGCCAGGGGACAGGGGCTGGCAATGAGCAGTTCTTC. It yields the protein CASSQGTGAGNEQFF.

This clonotype was seen at least ten times. The gene calls are TRBV28 and TRBJ2-7; D gene unclear. The CDR3 totals 12 residues. In germline, CDR1 is MDHEN, CDR2 SYDVKM. The V end was cut by 2 bases, the J end by 2 bases, with 4 bases between. CDR3 region: CASSLRPYEQYF. Written as DNA, the CDR3 is TGTGCCAGCAGTTTACGGCCCTACGAGCAGTACTTC.